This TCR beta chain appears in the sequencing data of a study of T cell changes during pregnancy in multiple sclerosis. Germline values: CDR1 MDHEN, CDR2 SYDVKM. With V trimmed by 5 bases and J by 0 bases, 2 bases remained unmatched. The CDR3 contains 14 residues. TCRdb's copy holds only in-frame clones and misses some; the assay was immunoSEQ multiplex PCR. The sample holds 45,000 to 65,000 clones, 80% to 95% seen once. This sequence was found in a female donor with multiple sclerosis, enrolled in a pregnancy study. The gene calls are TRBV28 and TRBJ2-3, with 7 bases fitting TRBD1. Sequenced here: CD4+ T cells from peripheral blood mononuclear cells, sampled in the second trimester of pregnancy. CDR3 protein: CASSLTGSTDTQYF. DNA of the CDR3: TGTGCCAGCAGTCTGACAGGGAGCACAGATACGCAGTATTTT.